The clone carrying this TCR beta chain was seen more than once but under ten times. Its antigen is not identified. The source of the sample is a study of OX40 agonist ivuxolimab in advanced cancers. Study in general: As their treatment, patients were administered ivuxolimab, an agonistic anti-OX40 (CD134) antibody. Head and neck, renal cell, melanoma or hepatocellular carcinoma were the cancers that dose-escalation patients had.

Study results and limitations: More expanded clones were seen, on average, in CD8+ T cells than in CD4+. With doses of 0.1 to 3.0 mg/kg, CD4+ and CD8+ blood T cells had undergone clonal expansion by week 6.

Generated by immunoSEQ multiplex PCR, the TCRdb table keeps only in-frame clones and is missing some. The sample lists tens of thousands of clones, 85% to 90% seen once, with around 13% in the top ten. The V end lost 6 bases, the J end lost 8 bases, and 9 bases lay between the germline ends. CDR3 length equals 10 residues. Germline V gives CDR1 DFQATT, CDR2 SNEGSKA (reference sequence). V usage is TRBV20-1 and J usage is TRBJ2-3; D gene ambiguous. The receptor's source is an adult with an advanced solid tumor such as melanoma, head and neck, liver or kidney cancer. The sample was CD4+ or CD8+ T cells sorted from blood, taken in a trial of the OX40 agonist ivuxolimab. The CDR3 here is CSATHRTQYF. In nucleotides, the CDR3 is TGCAGTGCGACCCATCGTACGCAGTATTTT.